This section outlines one T cell receptor (beta chain) sequence together with its context. Its matching antigen is unknown. After removal of 7 bases from V and 3 bases from J, the junction contained 9 bases not matched to a gene. Germline V CDR1 and CDR2: MNHNS, SASEGT. The CDR3 runs 15 residues. This specimen belongs to a study of blood T cells in healthy people across ages. Study observations and caveats: CMV status of donors was unknown, possibly confounding expanded clonotype changes.

A sample-barcoded 5' primer and a J-beta primer mix were used in a second PCR of about 7 to 12 cycles. Each single sample gave us at least 3 million CDR3-containing paired-end reads. MiXCR, run by TCRdb on the 5' RACE reads, gives a single entry per CDR3 protein. The sample records about 900,000 distinct CDR3 sequences, around 46% being singletons. The chain combines TRBV6-1 with TRBJ2-1, with 7 bases fitting TRBD2. This sequence originates from a man aged 25-45 years in good health. The sequenced material came from blood. CDR3 in amino acids: CASTPEGGGYNEQFF. CDR3 nucleotides: TGTGCCAGCACCCCCGAGGGCGGGGGCTACAATGAGCAGTTCTTC.